The rows below give T cell receptor beta chains drawn from one sample of a study of blood T cell repertoires in COVID-19. The protocol was immunoSEQ multiplex PCR, while the TCRdb copy is restricted to in-frame clones and leaves out a portion. The data show about 74,000 clones, with approximately 80% seen just once and about 16% held by the top ten. The sequenced sample was peripheral blood. These receptors all come from a human donor in a cohort sampled during active COVID-19. CDR3s include the opening cysteine and the closing phenylalanine or tryptophan. D genes are given only for firm matches. Not all rows give a size; the values are once, few, many and, for expanded clones, a class.

clone size	D gene	V gene	J gene	CDR3 protein	CDR3 DNA
once	.	TRBV5-6	TRBJ1-1	CASSLVSVNTEAFF	TGTGCCAGCAGCTTGGTTTCAGTGAACACTGAAGCTTTCTTT
.	TRBD1	TRBV5-5	TRBJ1-6	CASSLALGGPSSPLHF	TGTGCCAGCAGCTTGGCCTTAGGGGGCCCCTCTTCACCCCTCCACTTT
few	.	TRBV28	TRBJ1-2	CASSLEALFGGYTF	TGTGCCAGCAGTTTAGAGGCATTATTCGGTGGCTACACCTTC
.	.	TRBV6-6	TRBJ1-1	CASSTGTSDTFF	TGTGCCAGCAGTACAGGGACAAGTGATACTTTCTTT
.	TRBD1	TRBV27	TRBJ1-5	CASSRQGGFNQPQHF	TGTGCCAGCAGCCGACAGGGCGGATTCAATCAGCCCCAGCATTTT
few	TRBD1	TRBV2	TRBJ1-5	CASSEWTGEDQPQHF	TGTGCCAGCAGTGAATGGACAGGGGAGGATCAGCCCCAGCATTTT
many	TRBD1	TRBV6-1	TRBJ1-2	CASSEPQGAYDGYTF	TGTGCCAGCAGTGAACCACAGGGGGCATACGATGGCTACACCTTC
.	TRBD1	TRBV19	TRBJ1-4	CASSGTGGGTNEKLFF	TGTGCCAGTAGTGGGACAGGGGGTGGAACTAATGAAAAACTGTTTTTT
.	.	TRBV19	TRBJ1-1	CASSIRGVGTEAFF	TGTGCCAGTAGTATCAGGGGAGTTGGCACTGAAGCTTTCTTT
.	TRBD1	TRBV25-1	TRBJ1-1	CASSPGTGGPLNTEAFF	TGTGCCAGCAGTCCCGGGACAGGGGGCCCACTGAACACTGAAGCTTTCTTT
.	.	TRBV12-2	TRBJ1-1	CASRLGQGTEAFF	TGTGCAAGTCGCTTAGGGCAGGGGACTGAAGCTTTCTTT
.	.	TRBV5-4	TRBJ2-3	CASSLDNRFGGDTQYF	TGTGCCAGCAGCTTGGATAATCGGTTCGGAGGAGATACGCAGTATTTT
.	.	TRBV20-1	TRBJ2-3	CSAHREYTQYF	TGCAGTGCTCACCGGGAGTACACGCAGTATTTT
.	.	TRBV7-2	TRBJ1-5	CASSLVPGGNQPQHF	TGTGCCAGCAGCTTAGTTCCGGGGGGCAATCAGCCCCAGCATTTT
.	TRBD2	TRBV15	TRBJ2-1	CATTPAGGPNEQFF	TGTGCCACCACCCCAGCGGGAGGGCCCAATGAGCAGTTCTTC
.	.	TRBV7-2	TRBJ2-7	CASSLVGGIGEQYF	TGTGCCAGCAGCTTAGTTGGCGGGATAGGAGAGCAGTACTTC
.	.	TRBV19	TRBJ1-5	CASSMGRDNQPQHF	TGTGCCAGCAGCATGGGGAGGGACAATCAGCCCCAGCATTTT
.	.	TRBV7-2	TRBJ1-1	CASSLSAGIRAEAFF	TGTGCCAGCAGCTTATCAGCAGGGATAAGGGCTGAAGCTTTCTTT
.	.	TRBV19	TRBJ1-5	CASSMNRVGNQPQHF	TGTGCCAGTAGTATGAACAGGGTAGGGAATCAGCCCCAGCATTTT
.	.	TRBV19	TRBJ2-6	CASRPFGGANVLTF	TGTGCCAGTAGACCTTTTGGCGGGGCCAACGTCCTGACTTTC
once	TRBD1	TRBV11-2	TRBJ2-3	CASSGQGLPSTDTQYF	TGTGCCAGCAGCGGACAGGGGCTACCTAGCACAGATACGCAGTATTTT
few	TRBD1	TRBV11-1	TRBJ2-7	CASRPGQLPYEQYF	TGTGCCAGCAGGCCGGGACAGCTCCCCTACGAGCAGTACTTC
.	TRBD2	TRBV5-6	TRBJ2-5	CASSSTSGRGPFQETQYF	TGTGCCAGCAGCTCAACTAGCGGGAGAGGGCCTTTCCAAGAGACCCAGTACTTC
.	.	TRBV11-2	TRBJ2-7	CASSLGAESSYEQYF	TGTGCCAGCAGCTTAGGGGCAGAATCCTCCTACGAGCAGTACTTC
.	.	TRBV7-2	TRBJ2-3	CASSENGGRTDTQYF	TGTGCCAGCAGCGAAAACGGGGGACGCACAGATACGCAGTATTTT
.	.	TRBV11-3	TRBJ1-1	CASSLGAGYDTEAFF	TGTGCCAGCAGCTTAGGAGCGGGGTATGACACTGAAGCTTTCTTT
.	TRBD1	TRBV6-1	TRBJ2-7	CASSDPRRTGSYEQYF	TGTGCCAGCAGTGACCCGAGGAGGACAGGGAGCTACGAGCAGTACTTC
.	.	TRBV24-1	TRBJ2-7	CATSDLPHWETRLTEEDPYEQYF	TGTGCCACCAGTGATTTGCCCCATTGGGAAACAAGACTAACGGAGGAGGACCCCTACGAGCAGTACTTC
.	.	TRBV5-1	TRBJ2-7	CASSLTEFSYEQYF	TGCGCCAGCAGCTTAACAGAATTCTCCTACGAGCAGTACTTC
.	TRBD1	TRBV28	TRBJ1-2	CASEQGMGAGYTF	TGTGCCAGCGAACAGGGGATGGGAGCCGGCTACACCTTC
.	.	TRBV6-5	TRBJ2-7	CASSASGTYEQYF	TGTGCCAGCAGCGCAAGCGGCACCTACGAGCAGTACTTC
.	TRBD1	TRBV7-2	TRBJ2-5	CASSKQGPGGTQYF	TGTGCCAGCAGCAAACAAGGCCCAGGGGGGACCCAGTACTTC
few	.	TRBV5-4	TRBJ2-7	CASSLIRGGEQYF	TGTGCCAGCAGCTTGATAAGGGGAGGCGAGCAGTACTTC
.	TRBD1	TRBV18	TRBJ2-6	CASSPGGQGEFGANVLTF	TGTGCCAGCTCACCGGGGGGACAGGGAGAATTTGGGGCCAACGTCCTGACTTTC
few	.	TRBV18	TRBJ1-1	CASSPGAQVFTEAFF	TGTGCCAGCTCACCGGGCGCACAGGTTTTCACTGAAGCTTTCTTT
.	.	TRBV19	TRBJ1-1	CASSTTGSGSEAFF	TGTGCCAGTAGTACAACAGGGTCCGGAAGTGAAGCTTTCTTT
.	.	TRBV27	TRBJ2-5	CASSLTGYETQYF	TGTGCCAGCAGTTTAACAGGGTATGAGACCCAGTACTTC
.	TRBD1	TRBV6-6	TRBJ2-7	CASSYFGTGQQEQYF	TGTGCCAGCAGTTACTTCGGGACAGGGCAACAAGAGCAGTACTTC
.	.	TRBV3-1/TRBV3-2	TRBJ2-1	CASRGAGAYEQFF	TGTGCCAGCAGGGGGGCGGGAGCATATGAGCAGTTCTTC